This T cell receptor beta chain was captured in a study of monozygotic twins with inflammatory bowel disease. Overall study results and limits: Some repertoire variability may stem from patients' differing immunosuppressive treatments.

Germline-derived CDR1 and CDR2 are SGHNT and YYREEE (reference sequence). The CDR3 has 14 amino acids. TCRdb reprocessed the 5' RACE reads and reports one entry per CDR3 protein, with no DNA. The listing contains 200,000 to 250,000 distinct CDR3 sequences. As regards this clonotype: Its antigen is still unknown.

This sequence joins TRBV5-4 and TRBJ2-1. The sample consisted of blood. The clonotype originates from a human donor with ulcerative colitis or Crohn's disease, or a healthy co-twin of an affected twin (not recorded which). The CDR3 reads CASSYRASYNEQFF.